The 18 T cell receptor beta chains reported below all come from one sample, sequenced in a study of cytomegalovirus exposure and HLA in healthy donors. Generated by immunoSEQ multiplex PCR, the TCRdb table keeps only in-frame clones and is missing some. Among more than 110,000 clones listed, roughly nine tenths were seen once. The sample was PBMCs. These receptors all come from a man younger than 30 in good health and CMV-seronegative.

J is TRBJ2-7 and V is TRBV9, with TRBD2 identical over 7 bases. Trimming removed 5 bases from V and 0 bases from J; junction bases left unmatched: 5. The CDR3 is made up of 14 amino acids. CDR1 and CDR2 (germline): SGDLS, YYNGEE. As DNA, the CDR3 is TGTGCCAGCAGTATGGGCGGGAGCTCCTACGAGCAGTACTTC. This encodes CASSMGGSSYEQYF.

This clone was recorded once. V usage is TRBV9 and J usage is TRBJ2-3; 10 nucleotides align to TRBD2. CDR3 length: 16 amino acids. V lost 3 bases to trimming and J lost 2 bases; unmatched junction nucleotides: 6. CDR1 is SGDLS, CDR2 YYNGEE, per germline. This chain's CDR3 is CASSDGLAVTTDTQYF. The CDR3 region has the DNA TGTGCCAGCAGCGACGGACTAGCGGTAACCACAGATACGCAGTATTTT.

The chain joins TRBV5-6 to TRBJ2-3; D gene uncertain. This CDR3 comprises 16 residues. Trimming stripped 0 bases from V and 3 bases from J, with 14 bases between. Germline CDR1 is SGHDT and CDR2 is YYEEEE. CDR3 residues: CASSLGRGKVTDTQYF. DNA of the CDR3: TGTGCCAGCAGCTTGGGGCGAGGCAAGGTAACAGATACGCAGTATTTT.

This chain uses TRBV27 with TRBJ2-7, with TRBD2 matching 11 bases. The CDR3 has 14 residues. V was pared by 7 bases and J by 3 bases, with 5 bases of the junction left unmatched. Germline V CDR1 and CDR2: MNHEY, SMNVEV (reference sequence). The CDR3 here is CASNVLAGGYEQYF. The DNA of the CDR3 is TGTGCCAGCAACGTCCTAGCGGGGGGCTACGAGCAGTACTTC.

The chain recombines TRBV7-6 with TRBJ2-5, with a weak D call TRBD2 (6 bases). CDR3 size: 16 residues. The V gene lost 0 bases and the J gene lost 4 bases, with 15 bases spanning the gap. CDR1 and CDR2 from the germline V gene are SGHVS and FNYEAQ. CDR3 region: CASSLAGGRVRETQYF. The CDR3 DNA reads TGTGCCAGCAGCTTAGCGGGGGGACGGGTGCGAGAGACCCAGTACTTC.

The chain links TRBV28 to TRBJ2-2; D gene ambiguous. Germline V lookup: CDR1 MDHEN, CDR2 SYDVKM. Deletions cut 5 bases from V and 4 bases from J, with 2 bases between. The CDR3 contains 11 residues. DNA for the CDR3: TGTGCCAGCAGTCTCACCGGGGAGCTGTTTTTT. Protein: CASSLTGELFF.

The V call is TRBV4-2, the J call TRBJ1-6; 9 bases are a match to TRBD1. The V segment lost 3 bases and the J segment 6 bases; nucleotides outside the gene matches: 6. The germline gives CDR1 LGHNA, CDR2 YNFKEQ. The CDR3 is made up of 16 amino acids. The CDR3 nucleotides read TGTGCCAGCAGCCAGGGGGACAGGGCTAGTAATTCACCCCTCCACTTT. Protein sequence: CASSQGDRASNSPLHF.

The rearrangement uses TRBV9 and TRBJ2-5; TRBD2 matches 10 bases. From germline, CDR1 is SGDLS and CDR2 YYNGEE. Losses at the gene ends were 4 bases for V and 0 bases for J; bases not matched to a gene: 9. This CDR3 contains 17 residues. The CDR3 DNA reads TGTGCCAGCAGCCCCTCGCGACTAGCGGGTGACCAAGAGACCCAGTACTTC. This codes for CASSPSRLAGDQETQYF.

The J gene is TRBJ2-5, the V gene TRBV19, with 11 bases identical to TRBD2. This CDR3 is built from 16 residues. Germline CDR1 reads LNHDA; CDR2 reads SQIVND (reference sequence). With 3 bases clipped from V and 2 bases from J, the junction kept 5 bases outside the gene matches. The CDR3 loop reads CASSILASGGQETQYF. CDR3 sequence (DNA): TGTGCCAGTAGTATTCTGGCTAGCGGGGGGCAAGAGACCCAGTACTTC.

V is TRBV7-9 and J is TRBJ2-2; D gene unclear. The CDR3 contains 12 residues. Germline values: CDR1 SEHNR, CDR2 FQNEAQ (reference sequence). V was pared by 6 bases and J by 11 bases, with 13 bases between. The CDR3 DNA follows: TGTGCCAGCAGTTCCGGAGTTGGCGAGCTGTTTTTT. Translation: CASSSGVGELFF.

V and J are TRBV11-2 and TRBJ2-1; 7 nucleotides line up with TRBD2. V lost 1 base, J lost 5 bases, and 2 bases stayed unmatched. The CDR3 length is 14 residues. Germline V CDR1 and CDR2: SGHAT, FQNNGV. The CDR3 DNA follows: TGTGCCAGCAGCTTAGTTCGGGGGGACAATGAGCAGTTCTTC. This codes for CASSLVRGDNEQFF. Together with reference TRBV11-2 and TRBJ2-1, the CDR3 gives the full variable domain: EAGVAQSPRYKIIEKRQSVAFWCNPISGHATLYWYQQILGQGPKLLIQFQNNGVVDDSQLPKDRFSAERLKGVDSTLKIQPAKLEDSAVYLCASSLVRGDNEQFFGPGTRLTVL.

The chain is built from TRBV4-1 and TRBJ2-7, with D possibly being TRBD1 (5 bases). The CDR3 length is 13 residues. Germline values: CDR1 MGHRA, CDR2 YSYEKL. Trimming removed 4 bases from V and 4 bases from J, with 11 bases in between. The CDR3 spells CASSPGMGYEQYF. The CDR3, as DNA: TGCGCCAGCAGCCCAGGGATGGGATACGAGCAGTACTTC.

The CDR3 DNA sequence: TGTGCCAGCAGCTCCACAGGGGCAACTAATGAAAAACTGTTTTTT. The encoded protein is CASSSTGATNEKLFF. The chain has TRBV7-6 and TRBJ1-4, with 7 bases that match TRBD1. V lost 4 bases and J lost 0; bases outside the gene matches: 2. The CDR3 contains 15 residues. CDR1 is SGHVS, CDR2 FNYEAQ, per germline.

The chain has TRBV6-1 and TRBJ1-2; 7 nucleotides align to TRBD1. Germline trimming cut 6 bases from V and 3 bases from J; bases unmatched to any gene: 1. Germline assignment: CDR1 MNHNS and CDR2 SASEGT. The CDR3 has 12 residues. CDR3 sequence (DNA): TGTGCCAGCAGGGGGACAGACTATGGCTACACCTTC. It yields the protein CASRGTDYGYTF.

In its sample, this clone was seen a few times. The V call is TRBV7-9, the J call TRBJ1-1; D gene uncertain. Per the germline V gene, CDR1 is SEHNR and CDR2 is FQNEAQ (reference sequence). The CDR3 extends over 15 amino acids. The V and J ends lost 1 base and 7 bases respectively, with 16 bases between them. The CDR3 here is CASSLGAGLLSEAFF. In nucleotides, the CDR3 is TGTGCCAGCAGCTTAGGGGCGGGGTTATTAAGTGAAGCTTTCTTT.

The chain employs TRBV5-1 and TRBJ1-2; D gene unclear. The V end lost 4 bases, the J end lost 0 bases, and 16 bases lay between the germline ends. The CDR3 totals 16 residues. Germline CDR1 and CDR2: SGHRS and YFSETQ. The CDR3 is CASSPQWADTNYGYTF. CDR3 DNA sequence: TGCGCCAGCAGCCCACAGTGGGCAGACACTAACTATGGCTACACCTTC.

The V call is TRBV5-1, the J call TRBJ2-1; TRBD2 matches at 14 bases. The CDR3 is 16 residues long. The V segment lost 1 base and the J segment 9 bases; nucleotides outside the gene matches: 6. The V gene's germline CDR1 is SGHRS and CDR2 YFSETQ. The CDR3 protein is CASSLWTSGGKGEQFF. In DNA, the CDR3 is TGCGCCAGCAGCTTGTGGACTAGCGGGGGGAAAGGTGAGCAGTTCTTC.

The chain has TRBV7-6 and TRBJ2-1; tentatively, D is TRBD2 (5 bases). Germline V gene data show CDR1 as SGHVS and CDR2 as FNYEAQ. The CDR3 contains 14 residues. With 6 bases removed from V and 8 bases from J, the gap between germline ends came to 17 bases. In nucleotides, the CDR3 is TGTGCCAGCAGTCCGCGGAGGATTAGCGATGAGCAGTTCTTC. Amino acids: CASSPRRISDEQFF.